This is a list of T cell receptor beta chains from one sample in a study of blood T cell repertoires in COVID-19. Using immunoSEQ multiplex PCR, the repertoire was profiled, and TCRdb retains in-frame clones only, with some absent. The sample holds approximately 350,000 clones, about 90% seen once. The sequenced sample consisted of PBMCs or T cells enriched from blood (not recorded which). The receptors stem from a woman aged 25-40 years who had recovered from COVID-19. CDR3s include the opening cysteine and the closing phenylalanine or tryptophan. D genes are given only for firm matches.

cdr3_nt: TGTGCCAGCAGCGTCCTGACTAGCGGGAACCACAATGAGCAGTTCTTC; cdr3_aa: CASSVLTSGNHNEQFF; v_call: TRBV7-9; d_call: TRBD2; j_call: TRBJ2-1
cdr3_nt: TGTGCCAGCAGCCCTAGACAGGGCTATCAGCCCCAGCATTTT; cdr3_aa: CASSPRQGYQPQHF; v_call: TRBV5-5; d_call: TRBD1; j_call: TRBJ1-5
cdr3_nt: TGTGCCAGTACCGGTGCCCCGGGACTAGCCGGGACCCAGTACTTC; cdr3_aa: CASTGAPGLAGTQYF; v_call: TRBV19; d_call: TRBD2; j_call: TRBJ2-5
cdr3_nt: TGTGCCAGCAGCTCCGGGACAGGGGGAGGCACTGAAGCTTTCTTT; cdr3_aa: CASSSGTGGGTEAFF; v_call: TRBV7-9; d_call: TRBD1; j_call: TRBJ1-1
cdr3_nt: TGTGCCAGCAGCCCCGGACTAGCGGGGCGGGACACCGGGGAGCTGTTTTTT; cdr3_aa: CASSPGLAGRDTGELFF; v_call: TRBV7-2; d_call: TRBD2; j_call: TRBJ2-2
cdr3_nt: TGTGCCAGCAGTCCCCCCTTACTCAGAAGGGGTGGCTACACCTTC; cdr3_aa: CASSPPLLRRGGYTF; v_call: TRBV28; d_call: .; j_call: TRBJ1-2
cdr3_nt: TGTGCCAGTAGTCGAGGGACAGGGGACTTCTATGGCTACACCTTC; cdr3_aa: CASSRGTGDFYGYTF; v_call: TRBV19; d_call: TRBD1; j_call: TRBJ1-2
cdr3_nt: TGTGCCAGCAGCCCCGGAGGGATGGCCGGGGAGCTGTTTTTT; cdr3_aa: CASSPGGMAGELFF; v_call: TRBV11-2; d_call: .; j_call: TRBJ2-2
cdr3_nt: TGTGCCAGCTTACAGGGAGTTGGCGAAAAACTGTTTTTT; cdr3_aa: CASLQGVGEKLFF; v_call: TRBV19; d_call: .; j_call: TRBJ1-4
cdr3_nt: TGCGCCAGCAGCCTACAGGGATTTTTAACTGAAGCTTTCTTT; cdr3_aa: CASSLQGFLTEAFF; v_call: TRBV5-1; d_call: .; j_call: TRBJ1-1
cdr3_nt: TGTGCCAGCAGTTACCACGGACAGGGAGGGACTGAAGCTTTCTTT; cdr3_aa: CASSYHGQGGTEAFF; v_call: TRBV6-8; d_call: TRBD1; j_call: TRBJ1-1
cdr3_nt: TGTGCCAGCAGCTATAACAAGGGGGCGGGAGAGACCCAGTACTTC; cdr3_aa: CASSYNKGAGETQYF; v_call: TRBV7-2; d_call: TRBD1; j_call: TRBJ2-5
cdr3_nt: TGCAGCGTCCCAAAACGGACAGACTCTACCTACTATGGCTACACCTTC; cdr3_aa: CSVPKRTDSTYYGYTF; v_call: TRBV29-1; d_call: .; j_call: TRBJ1-2
cdr3_nt: TGTGCCACCGCCGGGACATCACCGCTGCCAGATACGCAGTATTTT; cdr3_aa: CATAGTSPLPDTQYF; v_call: TRBV24-1; d_call: .; j_call: TRBJ2-3
cdr3_nt: TGTGCCAGCAGCTCCGAGTGGGACAGCCAAGAAAAACTGTTTTTT; cdr3_aa: CASSSEWDSQEKLFF; v_call: TRBV11-2; d_call: TRBD1; j_call: TRBJ1-4
cdr3_nt: TGTGCCAGCAGCTTCACGACAGGGGGAGCGGGAAACACCATATATTTT; cdr3_aa: CASSFTTGGAGNTIYF; v_call: TRBV7-2; d_call: TRBD1; j_call: TRBJ1-3